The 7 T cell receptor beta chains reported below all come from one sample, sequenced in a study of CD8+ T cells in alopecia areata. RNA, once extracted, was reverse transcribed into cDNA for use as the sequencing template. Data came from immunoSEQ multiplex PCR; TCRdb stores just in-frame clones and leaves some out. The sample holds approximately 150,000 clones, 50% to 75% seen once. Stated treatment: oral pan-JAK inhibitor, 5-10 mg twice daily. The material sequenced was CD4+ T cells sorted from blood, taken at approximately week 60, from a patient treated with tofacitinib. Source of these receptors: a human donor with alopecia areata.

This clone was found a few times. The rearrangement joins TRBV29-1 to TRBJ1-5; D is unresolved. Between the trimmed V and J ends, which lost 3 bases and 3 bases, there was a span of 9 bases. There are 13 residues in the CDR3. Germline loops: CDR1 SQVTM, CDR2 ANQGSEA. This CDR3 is CSVEENPNQPQHF. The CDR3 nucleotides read TGCAGCGTTGAGGAGAATCCCAATCAGCCCCAGCATTTT.

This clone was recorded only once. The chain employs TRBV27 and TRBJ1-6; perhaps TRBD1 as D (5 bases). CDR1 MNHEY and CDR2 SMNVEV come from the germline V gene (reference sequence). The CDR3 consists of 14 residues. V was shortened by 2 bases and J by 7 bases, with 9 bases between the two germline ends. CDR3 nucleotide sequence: TGTGCCAGCAGTTTAGTCAGACAGAATTCACCCCTCCACTTT. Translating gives CASSLVRQNSPLHF.

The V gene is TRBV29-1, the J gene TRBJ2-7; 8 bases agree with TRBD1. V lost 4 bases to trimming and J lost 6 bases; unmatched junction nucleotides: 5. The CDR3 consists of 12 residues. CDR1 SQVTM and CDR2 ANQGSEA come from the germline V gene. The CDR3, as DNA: TGCAGCGTTGTGGGGACAGGACGCGAGCAGTACTTC. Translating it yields CSVVGTGREQYF.

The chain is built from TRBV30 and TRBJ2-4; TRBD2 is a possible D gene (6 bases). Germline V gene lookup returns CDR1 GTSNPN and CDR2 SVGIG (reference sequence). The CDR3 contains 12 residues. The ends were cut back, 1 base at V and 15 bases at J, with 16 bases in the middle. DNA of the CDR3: TGTGCCTGGAGTGACCTTCAGCGGGTTCCGTACTTC. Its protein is CAWSDLQRVPYF.

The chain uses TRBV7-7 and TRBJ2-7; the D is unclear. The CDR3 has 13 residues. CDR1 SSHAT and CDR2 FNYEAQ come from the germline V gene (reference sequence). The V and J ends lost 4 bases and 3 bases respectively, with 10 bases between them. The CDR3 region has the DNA TGTGCCAGCAGCTCCAGTTTCGGCTACGAGCAGTACTTC. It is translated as CASSSSFGYEQYF.

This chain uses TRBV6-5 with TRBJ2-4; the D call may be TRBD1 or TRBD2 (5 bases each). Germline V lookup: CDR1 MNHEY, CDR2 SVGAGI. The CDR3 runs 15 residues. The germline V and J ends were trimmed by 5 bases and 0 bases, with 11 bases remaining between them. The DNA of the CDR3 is TGTGCCAGCAGTAACGGGGCCCCAGCCAAAAACATTCAGTACTTC. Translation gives CASSNGAPAKNIQYF.

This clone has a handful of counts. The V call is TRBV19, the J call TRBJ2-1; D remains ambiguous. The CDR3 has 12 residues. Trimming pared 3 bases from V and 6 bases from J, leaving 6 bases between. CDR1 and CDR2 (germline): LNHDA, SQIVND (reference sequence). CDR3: CASSIWSNEQFF. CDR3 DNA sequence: TGTGCCAGTAGTATCTGGTCCAATGAGCAGTTCTTC.